This passage covers 29 T cell receptor beta chains from one sample sequenced in a study of cytotoxic CD8 clonotypes in ibrutinib-treated CLL. Method: immunoSEQ multiplex PCR; TCRdb's copy keeps in-frame clones and lacks some. The table lists some 200,000 clones, about three quarters of them singletons, with approximately 5.9% in the top ten. Sequences were derived from PBMCs, sampled after 12 months of ibrutinib treatment. These receptors all come from a human donor with chronic lymphocytic leukemia.

This clone was seen a few times. The rearrangement links TRBV6-6 to TRBJ1-4; 10 bases match TRBD1. The CDR3 sequence is 14 residues long. CDR1 and CDR2 (germline): MNHNY, SVGAGI (reference sequence). The trim removed 8 bases at V and 8 bases at J, leaving 8 bases unmatched. The DNA for the CDR3 is TGTGCCAGCCTACGACAGGGGGCCGAGGAAAAACTGTTTTTT. Residues: CASLRQGAEEKLFF.

This chain connects TRBV7-2 to TRBJ1-3, with D possibly being TRBD1 (6 bases). CDR3 length: 15 amino acids. Trimming removed 7 bases at V and 3 bases at J, with 16 bases between. Germline V gives CDR1 SGHTA, CDR2 FQGNSA. The CDR3 nucleotides read TGTGCCAGCACAACAGGGATATTACGTGGAAACACCATATATTTT. Translating it yields CASTTGILRGNTIYF.

This chain links TRBV5-4 with TRBJ1-2; TRBD1 matches 7 bases. Germline-derived CDR1 and CDR2 are SGHNT and YYREEE (reference sequence). J lost 6 bases, V lost 4 bases, and 9 bases had no gene match. There are 14 residues in the CDR3. CDR3 DNA sequence: TGTGCCAGCAGCCGACAGGGTCCCTCGGATGGCTACACCTTC. Protein: CASSRQGPSDGYTF.

In nucleotides, the CDR3 is TGCGCCAGCAGCCAAGAGTACGGGAACGGCGAGGAGCAGTACTTC. This codes for CASSQEYGNGEEQYF. The gene calls are TRBV4-3 and TRBJ2-7; maybe TRBD2 (5 bases). The CDR3 runs 15 residues. Trimming shortened V by 0 bases and J by 7 bases, and 16 bases separated the two germline ends. CDR1 LGHNA and CDR2 YSLEER come from the germline V gene.

The gene calls are TRBV7-2 and TRBJ1-4; 8 bases align to TRBD1. The CDR3 contains 15 residues. From germline, CDR1 is SGHTA and CDR2 FQGNSA. With V trimmed by 6 bases and J by 2 bases, 5 bases remained unmatched. The CDR3 nucleotides are TGTGCCAGCAGACCGCAGGGGGCCACTAATGAAAAACTGTTTTTT. It specifies CASRPQGATNEKLFF. The entire variable domain, with the rest obtained from reference TRBV7-2 and TRBJ1-4, is as follows: GAGVSQSPSNKVTEKGKDVELRCDPISGHTALYWYRQSLGQGLEFLIYFQGNSAPDKSGLPSDRFSAERTGGSVSTLTIQRTQQEDSAVYLCASRPQGATNEKLFFGSGTQLSVL.

The V call is TRBV15, the J call TRBJ2-3; TRBD1 is a possible D gene (5 bases). The germline CDR1 and CDR2 sequences are LNHNV and YYDKDF (reference sequence). The V gene lost 3 bases and the J gene lost 2 bases, with 18 bases spanning the gap. The CDR3 is 17 residues long. The CDR3 DNA reads TGTGCCACCAGCAGTGCTCGTGGGGTTGGACACACAGATACGCAGTATTTT. Translation: CATSSARGVGHTDTQYF.

J is TRBJ1-1 and V is TRBV21-1. TRBV21-1 is a recognized pseudogene. There are 16 residues in the CDR3. In nucleotides, the CDR3 is TGTGCCAGCAGCCAAGGAAGGTGGAGGGGAGGCACTGAAGCTTTCTTT. Amino acid sequence: CASSQGRWRGGTEAFF.

The rearrangement uses TRBV6-6 and TRBJ1-1; D is possibly TRBD1 (5 bases). CDR3 size: 14 residues. V was clipped by 5 bases and J by 1 base, with 11 bases between them. Per germline, CDR1 MNHNY and CDR2 SVGAGI (reference sequence). The CDR3 region has the DNA TGTGCCAGCAGTAACTGGAGGGGGAACACTGAAGCTTTCTTT. This codes for CASSNWRGNTEAFF.

The rearrangement joins TRBV9 to TRBJ1-2; TRBD1 aligns across 10 bases. CDR1 and CDR2 from the germline V gene are SGDLS and YYNGEE. The CDR3 is made up of 15 amino acids. Unmatched junction bases numbered 5, after V lost 3 bases and J lost 3 bases. The CDR3 protein is CASSATGTGDYGYTF. The CDR3 nucleotides are TGTGCCAGCAGCGCCACCGGGACAGGGGACTATGGCTACACCTTC.

The gene calls are TRBV7-3 and TRBJ1-4; D is ambiguous. The CDR3 is made up of 15 amino acids. The germline V gene has CDR1 SGHTA and CDR2 FQGTGA. V shed 5 bases and J shed 0 bases, with 10 bases lying between them. The DNA of the CDR3 is TGTGCCAGCAGCGCCTACAGTGCAACTAATGAAAAACTGTTTTTT. Protein: CASSAYSATNEKLFF.

The V and J genes are TRBV30 and TRBJ2-1; D may match TRBD1 or TRBD2 (5 bases each). This CDR3 comprises 14 residues. From germline, CDR1 is GTSNPN and CDR2 SVGIG (reference sequence). The ends were cut back, 5 bases at V and 2 bases at J, with 13 bases in the middle. The CDR3 spells CAWVRGGTYNEQFF. In DNA form, the CDR3 reads TGTGCCTGGGTCCGTGGGGGAACCTACAATGAGCAGTTCTTC.

V is TRBV30 and J is TRBJ1-5; maybe TRBD1 (5 bases). Trimming removed 5 bases from V and 0 bases from J, with 11 bases in between. Germline lookup yields CDR1 GTSNPN and CDR2 SVGIG (reference sequence). The CDR3 extends over 14 amino acids. CDR3 nucleotide sequence: TGTGCCTGGGGGGGTCCTAATAGCAATCAGCCCCAGCATTTT. This codes for CAWGGPNSNQPQHF.

This clone was counted between two and nine times. The J gene is TRBJ2-2, the V gene TRBV4-1; D is ambiguous. V was shortened by 0 bases and J by 7 bases, with 6 bases between the two germline ends. CDR3 length equals 13 residues. Germline V gene data show CDR1 as MGHRA and CDR2 as YSYEKL. Here the CDR3 reads CASSQDLGGELFF. As DNA, the CDR3 is TGCGCCAGCAGCCAAGATTTGGGCGGGGAGCTGTTTTTT.

This chain links TRBV12-5 with TRBJ2-5, with D hard to call. The V and J ends lost 4 bases and 8 bases respectively, with 11 bases between them. The V gene's germline CDR1 is LGHNT and CDR2 FRNRAP. The CDR3 is made up of 12 amino acids. This CDR3 reads CASGSSSATQYF. CDR3 DNA sequence: TGTGCTAGTGGTTCCTCCTCAGCAACCCAGTACTTC.

This clone was counted a few times. The chain couples TRBV7-6 to TRBJ2-7; 9 bases align to TRBD2. Germline V gene lookup returns CDR1 SGHVS and CDR2 FNYEAQ. The junction had 10 bases not matched to a gene; V was cut back by 5 bases and J by 2 bases. This CDR3 is 16 amino acids long. In DNA, the CDR3 is TGTGCCAGCAGCCCCCGGGTAGCGGGAGATGCCTACGAGCAGTACTTC. This encodes CASSPRVAGDAYEQYF.

The CDR3 loop is CASSPPAGANEKLFF. CDR3 DNA: TGTGCCAGCAGCCCCCCAGCAGGGGCTAATGAAAAACTGTTTTTT. The chain combines TRBV9 with TRBJ1-4, with D perhaps TRBD1 (6 bases). CDR1 is SGDLS and CDR2 is YYNGEE in the germline V gene. This CDR3 spans 15 amino acids. V was cut by 4 bases and J by 3 bases, with 13 bases left in between. Full variable domain (missing parts from reference TRBV9 and TRBJ1-4): DSGVTQTPKHLITATGQRVTLRCSPRSGDLSVYWYQQSLDQGLQFLIQYYNGEERAKGNILERFSAQQFPDLHSELNLSSLELGDSALYFCASSPPAGANEKLFFGSGTQLSVL.

This chain uses TRBV18 with TRBJ1-2; D is unresolved. The CDR3 covers 15 residues. Germline values: CDR1 KGHSH, CDR2 LQKENI. V lost 1 base and J lost 2, with 11 bases in between. CDR3 amino acids: CASSPQSTENYGYTF. The DNA for the CDR3 is TGTGCCAGCTCACCACAGTCGACGGAGAACTATGGCTACACCTTC.

The CDR3 protein is CASRERRDYEQYF. CDR3 nucleotides: TGTGCCAGCAGAGAGCGCAGGGACTACGAGCAGTACTTC. This rearrangement joins TRBV6-1 to TRBJ2-7; D possibly corresponds to TRBD1 (5 bases). The germline V gene has CDR1 MNHNS and CDR2 SASEGT. V lost 6 bases to trimming and J lost 3 bases, with 12 bases between them. CDR3 size: 13 residues.

The chain joins TRBV28 to TRBJ1-1, with 8 bases matching TRBD1. This CDR3 has 16 amino acids. With V trimmed by 0 bases and J by 2 bases, 5 bases remained unmatched. Germline loops: CDR1 MDHEN, CDR2 SYDVKM. The DNA for the CDR3 is TGTGCCAGCAGTTTATGGGGGGACAGGAGTAACACTGAAGCTTTCTTT. Its protein is CASSLWGDRSNTEAFF.

The V call is TRBV6-5, the J call TRBJ2-7; TRBD1 or TRBD2 may be the D gene (5 bases each). Germline CDR1 and CDR2: MNHEY and SVGAGI. Trimming removed 7 bases from V and 3 bases from J, with 10 bases in between. This CDR3 spans 12 amino acids. CDR3 DNA sequence: TGTGCCAGCACCCGGGACGGCTACGAGCAGTACTTC. The encoded protein is CASTRDGYEQYF.

The rearrangement links TRBV11-2 to TRBJ2-5, with a weak D call TRBD2 (6 bases). This CDR3 spans 16 amino acids. V was trimmed by 0 bases and J by 2 bases, leaving 13 bases between them. Per germline, CDR1 SGHAT and CDR2 FQNNGV. CDR3 nucleotides: TGTGCCAGCAGCTTAGAACTAGCCACCAATCAAGAGACCCAGTACTTC. Translating it yields CASSLELATNQETQYF. Full variable domain (rest looked up from reference TRBV11-2 and TRBJ2-5): EAGVAQSPRYKIIEKRQSVAFWCNPISGHATLYWYQQILGQGPKLLIQFQNNGVVDDSQLPKDRFSAERLKGVDSTLKIQPAKLEDSAVYLCASSLELATNQETQYFGPGTRLLVL.

This clone was observed a few times. This chain connects TRBV11-3 to TRBJ1-2; D might be TRBD1 (5 bases). The CDR3 is 15 residues long. Trimming cost V 4 bases and J 7 bases, with 19 bases left between them. The germline V gene has CDR1 SGHNT and CDR2 YENEEA. CDR3 residues: CASSSDGDPAGGYTF. CDR3 nucleotide sequence: TGTGCCAGCAGCTCAGACGGGGACCCTGCAGGTGGCTACACCTTC.

This chain joins TRBV28 and TRBJ1-1, with D possibly being TRBD1 (5 bases). Germline CDR1 reads MDHEN; CDR2 reads SYDVKM. This CDR3 comprises 12 residues. V lost 7 bases and J lost 10, with 16 bases in between. CDR3 DNA: TGTGCCAGCACCACCGGGACCTTGAGAGCTTTCTTT. This translates into CASTTGTLRAFF.

CDR3 amino acids: CASSVDRQGAYEQYF. The CDR3 nucleotides read TGTGCCAGCAGCGTAGACAGACAGGGGGCGTACGAGCAGTACTTC. The chain employs TRBV9 and TRBJ2-7, with TRBD1 identical over 10 bases. CDR3 length: 15 amino acids. V shed 0 bases and J 4 bases; nucleotides not matched to a gene: 4. Germline-derived CDR1 and CDR2 are SGDLS and YYNGEE.

The V gene is TRBV28, the J gene TRBJ1-5, with D uncertain. Looked up from germline, CDR1 is MDHEN and CDR2 is SYDVKM. This CDR3 has 13 residues. V lost 6 bases and J lost 7, with 13 bases in between. The CDR3 sequence is CASRSPIGQPQHF. The CDR3 DNA is TGTGCCAGCAGGTCACCTATAGGCCAGCCCCAGCATTTT. The full variable domain, its missing parts supplied by reference TRBV28 and TRBJ1-5, is DVKVTQSSRYLVKRTGEKVFLECVQDMDHENMFWYRQDPGLGLRLIYFSYDVKMKEKGDIPEGYSVSREKKERFSLILESASTNQTSMYLCASRSPIGQPQHFGDGTRLSIL.

This clone has a handful of counts. V usage is TRBV7-3 and J usage is TRBJ2-3; TRBD2 matches 10 bases. This CDR3 spans 16 amino acids. The V segment lost 4 bases and the J segment 3 bases; nucleotides outside the gene matches: 7. CDR1 is SGHTA, CDR2 FQGTGA, per germline. CDR3 loop: CASSYLAGVRTDTQYF. CDR3 DNA sequence: TGTGCCAGCAGCTACCTAGCGGGAGTAAGGACAGATACGCAGTATTTT.

This clone came up a few times. The rearrangement links TRBV6-5 to TRBJ1-2; unclear D gene. Trimming took off 6 bases at V and 4 bases at J, with 12 bases between the two ends. Germline V gene sequence: CDR1 MNHEY, CDR2 SVGAGI. This CDR3 contains 13 residues. The CDR3 sequence: CASSPRASYGYTF. In nucleotides, the CDR3 is TGTGCCAGCAGCCCGAGGGCCTCCTATGGCTACACCTTC.

The chain couples TRBV9 to TRBJ2-7; maybe TRBD1 (5 bases). Germline CDR1 and CDR2: SGDLS and YYNGEE. V was pared by 8 bases and J by 2 bases, with 14 bases between. CDR3 size: 13 residues. Here the CDR3 DNA reads TGTGCCAGTCAAGGGGTGAATGCCTACGAGCAGTACTTC. Its translation is CASQGVNAYEQYF.

CDR3 nucleotides: TGTGCCAGCAGCTTAGACAGGGACGTCTCCTACGAGCAGTACTTC. This gives the protein CASSLDRDVSYEQYF. The chain recombines TRBV7-8 with TRBJ2-7; D possibly corresponds to TRBD1 (6 bases). Trimming took off 1 base at V and 0 bases at J, with 10 bases between the two ends. This CDR3 contains 15 residues. Germline loops: CDR1 SGHVS, CDR2 FQNEAQ.